Listed below are T cell receptor beta chains from one sample, sequenced in a study of radiotherapy plus CTLA-4 blockade in lung cancer. The repertoire was sequenced with immunoSEQ multiplex PCR; TCRdb's copy has only in-frame clones and lacks some. The repertoire includes around 55,000 clones, around 80% of them detected once, and more than 5.5% sits in the top ten. Here the sequenced sample was peripheral blood, taken from a patient treated with radiotherapy plus ipilimumab. The receptors derive from a human donor with non-small cell lung cancer whose response to radiotherapy plus ipilimumab could not be evaluated. CDR3s include the opening cysteine and the closing phenylalanine or tryptophan. D genes are given only for firm matches. Size is omitted from some rows. Given values are once, few, many or a class for expanded clones.

V	D	size	J	DNA	CDR3
TRBV5-5	TRBD1	.	TRBJ2-3	TGTGCCAGCAGCGGAACAGGGGCCCGTAGCACAGATACGCAGTATTTT	CASSGTGARSTDTQYF
TRBV11-2	.	.	TRBJ2-1	TGTGCCAGCAGCTTATGGGGGACAGAGCAGTTCTTC	CASSLWGTEQFF
TRBV7-9	TRBD2	.	TRBJ2-5	TGTGCCAGCAGCCCAGGACTAGCGGGAGTTAAAGAGACCCAGTACTTC	CASSPGLAGVKETQYF
TRBV28	TRBD2	.	TRBJ2-5	TGTGCCAGCAGTTTGGGGGGGAGAGCCCAGTACTTC	CASSLGGRAQYF
TRBV6-1	TRBD2	.	TRBJ2-7	TGTGCCAGCAGTGACGCGGGGGAAAAGCAGTACTTC	CASSDAGEKQYF
TRBV5-1	TRBD2	.	TRBJ2-1	TGCGCCAGCAGCCTTTCCGGGACTAGCGGGGGGAGTGAGCAGTTCTTC	CASSLSGTSGGSEQFF
TRBV19	.	.	TRBJ2-1	TGTGCCAGTAGTAGGCCTCTAGGGGGCTCCTACAATGAGCAGTTCTTC	CASSRPLGGSYNEQFF
TRBV7-2	TRBD1	.	TRBJ1-2	TGTGCCAGCAGCTTTATTAGGGACAGCTATGGCTACACCTTC	CASSFIRDSYGYTF
TRBV7-9	.	.	TRBJ1-1	TGTGCCAGCAGCTTAGATTACAGGGACGGGGTGAACACTGAAGCTTTCTTT	CASSLDYRDGVNTEAFF
TRBV7-2	.	.	TRBJ1-2	TGTGCCAGCAGCTTATATCGGGGGACGGAGTACTATGGCTACACCTTC	CASSLYRGTEYYGYTF
TRBV10-3	.	.	TRBJ2-3	TGTGCCATCAGTGACTCCCTAGGGCGGGGCACAGATACGCAGTATTTT	CAISDSLGRGTDTQYF
TRBV10-1	.	.	TRBJ2-2	TGCGCCAGCTCCCAAGGACAGAACACCGGGGAGCTGTTTTTT	CASSQGQNTGELFF
TRBV5-1	.	.	TRBJ2-3	TGCGCCAGCAGCTTGGCTCGGGAAGCAGATACGCAGTATTTT	CASSLAREADTQYF
TRBV4-1	.	.	TRBJ1-3	TGCGCCAGCAGCCAAGATCAACAGGGCCCTGGAAACACCATATATTTT	CASSQDQQGPGNTIYF
TRBV5-1	.	.	TRBJ2-1	TGCGCCAGCAGCCCCACGGGGTACAATGAGCAGTTCTTC	CASSPTGYNEQFF
TRBV9	TRBD2	.	TRBJ2-1	TGTGCCAGCAGCGTTGAGCGGGGGCCTTCCTACAATGAGCAGTTCTTC	CASSVERGPSYNEQFF
TRBV5-1	TRBD2	.	TRBJ2-3	TGCGCCAGCAGCGCCGGACTAGCGGGAGCCGCAGATACGCAGTATTTT	CASSAGLAGAADTQYF
TRBV4-3	TRBD2	.	TRBJ2-5	TGCGCCAGCAGCCGGGGCACTAGCGGGAGCCAAGAGACCCAGTACTTC	CASSRGTSGSQETQYF
TRBV18	TRBD1	.	TRBJ2-3	TGTGCCAGCTCCCCAGGGACAGGTGGAACCACAGATACGCAGTATTTT	CASSPGTGGTTDTQYF
TRBV19	.	.	TRBJ1-2	TGTGCCAGTCGGGAAGGGCTCGACTATGGCTACACCTTC	CASREGLDYGYTF
TRBV10-2	TRBD2	.	TRBJ2-1	TGCGCCAGCAGGCTAGCGGGGGGGCCCTCCAATGAGCAGTTCTTC	CASRLAGGPSNEQFF
TRBV19	TRBD1	.	TRBJ2-6	TGTGCCAGTAGTCCCGGGACAGGAGTACTGGGGGCCAACGTCCTGACTTTC	CASSPGTGVLGANVLTF
TRBV6-5	.	.	TRBJ1-6	TGTGCCAGCAGCCCAACAGGGCGAAATTCACCCCTCCACTTT	CASSPTGRNSPLHF
TRBV29-1	TRBD2	.	TRBJ2-7	TGCAGCGCTCGGGCTAGCGGGAGCCCCCACGAGCAGTACTTC	CSARASGSPHEQYF
TRBV10-2	TRBD1	few	TRBJ1-6	TGCGCCAGCAGCGTGGACAGGGTACCCCTCCACTTT	CASSVDRVPLHF
TRBV28	TRBD1	.	TRBJ1-2	TGTGCCAGCAGTCCCCCCCCGGACAGGGGTCAGGGCTACACCTTC	CASSPPPDRGQGYTF
TRBV6-6	TRBD1	.	TRBJ2-1	TGTGCCAGCAGTTACGGGGACAGCTCCTACAATGAGCAGTTCTTC	CASSYGDSSYNEQFF
TRBV5-8	.	few	TRBJ2-6	TGTGCCAGCAGCCTGGGGGTGGGCAGTCTCTGGCACTCTGGGGCCAACGTCCTGACTTTC	CASSLGVGSLWHSGANVLTF
TRBV2	.	few	TRBJ1-6	TGTGCCAGCAGCTCTGAGATCGATTCACCCCTCCACTTT	CASSSEIDSPLHF
TRBV18	TRBD2	.	TRBJ2-3	TGTGCCAGCTCACCCTTACCAGTGTTGAGACTAGCCGTGGCAGATACGCAGTATTTT	CASSPLPVLRLAVADTQYF
TRBV20-1	TRBD1	.	TRBJ1-2	TGCAGTGCCCAGGACAGGGAAGGCTACACCTTC	CSAQDREGYTF
TRBV11-2	.	.	TRBJ2-1	TGTGCCAGCAGCGAAAACTGGAATGAGCAGTTCTTC	CASSENWNEQFF
TRBV6-4	.	.	TRBJ2-2	TGTGCCAGCAGTGCCGGTACCGGGGAGCTGTTTTTT	CASSAGTGELFF
TRBV28	.	.	TRBJ1-1	TGTGCCAGCACCGAAAGGGGGACTGAAGCTTTCTTT	CASTERGTEAFF
TRBV19	.	.	TRBJ1-2	TGTGCCAGTAAGGGGGAATCCCCCTTGTATGGCTACACCTTC	CASKGESPLYGYTF
TRBV5-4	TRBD2	once	TRBJ2-1	TGTGCCAGCAGCTTGTCCCCGGGGGGGTTATACAATGAGCAGTTCTTC	CASSLSPGGLYNEQFF
TRBV10-2	.	.	TRBJ1-2	TGCGCCAGCAGTGCCGAGCCTGTTAACTATGGCTACACCTTC	CASSAEPVNYGYTF
TRBV7-9	TRBD2	.	TRBJ2-3	TGTGCCAGCACTAGAAGTCGGGGGGAAACAGATACGCAGTATTTT	CASTRSRGETDTQYF
TRBV7-6	.	.	TRBJ2-1	TGTGCCAGCAGCAGTCTAGCATACAATGAGCAGTTCTTC	CASSSLAYNEQFF
TRBV5-6	.	.	TRBJ1-1	TGTGCCAGCAGCTCACCAAACAGGGCGAACACTGAAGCTTTCTTT	CASSSPNRANTEAFF
TRBV7-2	TRBD1	.	TRBJ1-1	TGTGCCAGCAGGGGGGGGACAGGACACCCGAACACTGAAGCTTTCTTT	CASRGGTGHPNTEAFF
TRBV5-1	TRBD2	.	TRBJ2-7	TGCGCCAGCAGCTCGGTCGGGACTAGCGGGAGGAGGACCTACGAGCAGTACTTC	CASSSVGTSGRRTYEQYF
TRBV30	.	.	TRBJ1-4	TGTGCGACGATACGGGCAGGGAGGAGGTTGTCTAATGAAAAACTGTTTTTT	CATIRAGRRLSNEKLFF
TRBV11-2	.	.	TRBJ1-1	TGTGCCAGCAACCCCCCGGGTACGCCTGAAGCTTTCTTT	CASNPPGTPEAFF
TRBV5-5	TRBD1	.	TRBJ1-5	TGTGCCAGCAGCCTCGGACAGGGGGCAAATCAGCCCCAGCATTTT	CASSLGQGANQPQHF
TRBV5-1	.	.	TRBJ1-2	TGCGCCAGCAGCTCTGAGCCCGGGACTAACTATGGCTACACCTTC	CASSSEPGTNYGYTF
TRBV7-7	.	once	TRBJ2-2	TGTGCCAGCAGCTTAATACAGGGCAGCGGCACCGGGGAGCTGTTTTTT	CASSLIQGSGTGELFF
TRBV19	.	once	TRBJ2-7	TGTGCCAGTAGTTCGCACAGGGTCAGCGAGCAGTACTTC	CASSSHRVSEQYF
TRBV9	TRBD2	.	TRBJ2-1	TGTGCCAGCAGCGTCGGGACTAGCGGGTACAATGAGCAGTTCTTC	CASSVGTSGYNEQFF
TRBV9	.	.	TRBJ2-2	TGTGCCAGCAGCGTAGCAGGCAGCATAAACACCGGGGAGCTGTTTTTT	CASSVAGSINTGELFF
TRBV11-2	.	.	TRBJ2-1	TGTGCCAGCAGCTGGAGACAGAGCTCCTACAATGAGCAGTTCTTC	CASSWRQSSYNEQFF
TRBV5-1	TRBD2	.	TRBJ2-5	TGCGCCAGCAGCCCCTCCGGACTAGCGGGACAAGAGACCCAGTACTTC	CASSPSGLAGQETQYF
TRBV5-1	TRBD1	.	TRBJ2-7	TGCGCCAGCAGCTTAGGCCAAGGGGGCGTGGGTCACGAGCAGTACTTC	CASSLGQGGVGHEQYF
TRBV14	TRBD2	.	TRBJ2-5	TGTGCCAGCAGCCAAATATCCGGACTAGCGGGAGTACAAGAGACCCAGTACTTC	CASSQISGLAGVQETQYF
TRBV28	TRBD1	.	TRBJ2-7	TGTGCCACCTATCCGGGACAGGGAGGCCCTTACCTTTCCTACGAGCAGTACTTC	CATYPGQGGPYLSYEQYF
TRBV15	.	once	TRBJ1-3	TGTGCCACCAGCAGAGTGGGCCTCACTGGAAACACCATATATTTT	CATSRVGLTGNTIYF
TRBV7-2	.	.	TRBJ1-2	TGTGCCAGCAGCTTAACAGGGAGTCGGGGCTACACCTTC	CASSLTGSRGYTF